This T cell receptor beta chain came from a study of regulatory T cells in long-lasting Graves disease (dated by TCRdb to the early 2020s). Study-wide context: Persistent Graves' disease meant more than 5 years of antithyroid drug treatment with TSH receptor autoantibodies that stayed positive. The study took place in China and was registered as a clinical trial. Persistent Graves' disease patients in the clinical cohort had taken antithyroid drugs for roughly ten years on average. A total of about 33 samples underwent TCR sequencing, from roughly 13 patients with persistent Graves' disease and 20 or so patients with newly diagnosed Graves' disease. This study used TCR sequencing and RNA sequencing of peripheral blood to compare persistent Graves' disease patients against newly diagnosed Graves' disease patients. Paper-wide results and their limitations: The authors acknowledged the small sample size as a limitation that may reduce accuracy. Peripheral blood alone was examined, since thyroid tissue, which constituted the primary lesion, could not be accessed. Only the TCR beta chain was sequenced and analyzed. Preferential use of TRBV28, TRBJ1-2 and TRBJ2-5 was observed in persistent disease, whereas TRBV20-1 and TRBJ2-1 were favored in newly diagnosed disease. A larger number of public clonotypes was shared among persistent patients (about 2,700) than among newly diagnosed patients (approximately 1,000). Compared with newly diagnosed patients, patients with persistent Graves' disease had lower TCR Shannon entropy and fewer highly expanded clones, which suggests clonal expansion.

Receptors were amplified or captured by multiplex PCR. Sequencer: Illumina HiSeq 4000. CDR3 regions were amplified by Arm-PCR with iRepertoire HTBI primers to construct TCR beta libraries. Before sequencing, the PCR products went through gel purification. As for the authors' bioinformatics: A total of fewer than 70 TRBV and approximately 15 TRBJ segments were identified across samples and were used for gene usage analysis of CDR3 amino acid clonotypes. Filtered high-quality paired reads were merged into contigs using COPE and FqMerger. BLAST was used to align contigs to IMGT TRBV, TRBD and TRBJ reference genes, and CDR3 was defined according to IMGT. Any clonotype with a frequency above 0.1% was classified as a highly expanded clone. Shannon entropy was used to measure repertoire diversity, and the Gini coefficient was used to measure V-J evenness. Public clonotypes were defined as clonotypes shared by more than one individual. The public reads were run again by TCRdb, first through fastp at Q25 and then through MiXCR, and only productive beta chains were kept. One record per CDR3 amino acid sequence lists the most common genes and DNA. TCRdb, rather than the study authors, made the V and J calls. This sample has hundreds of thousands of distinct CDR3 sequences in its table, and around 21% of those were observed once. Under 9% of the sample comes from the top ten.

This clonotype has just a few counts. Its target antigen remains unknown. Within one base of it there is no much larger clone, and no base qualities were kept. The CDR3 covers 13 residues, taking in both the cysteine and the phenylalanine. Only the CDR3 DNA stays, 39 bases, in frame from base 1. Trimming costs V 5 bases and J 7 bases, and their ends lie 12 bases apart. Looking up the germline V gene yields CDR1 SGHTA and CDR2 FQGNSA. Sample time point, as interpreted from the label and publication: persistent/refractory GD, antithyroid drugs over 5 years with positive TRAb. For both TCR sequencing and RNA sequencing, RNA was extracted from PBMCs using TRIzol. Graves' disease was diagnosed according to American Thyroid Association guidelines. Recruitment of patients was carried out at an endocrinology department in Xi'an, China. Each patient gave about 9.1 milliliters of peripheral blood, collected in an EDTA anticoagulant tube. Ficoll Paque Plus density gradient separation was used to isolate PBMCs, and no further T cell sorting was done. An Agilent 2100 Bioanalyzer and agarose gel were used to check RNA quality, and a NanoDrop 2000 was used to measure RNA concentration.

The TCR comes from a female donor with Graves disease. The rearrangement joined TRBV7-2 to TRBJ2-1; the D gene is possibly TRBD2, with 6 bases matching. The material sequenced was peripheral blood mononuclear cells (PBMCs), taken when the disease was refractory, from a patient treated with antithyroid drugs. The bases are TGTGCCAGCAGCACCAGGGACTTTAATGAGCAGTTCTTC. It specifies CASSTRDFNEQFF.